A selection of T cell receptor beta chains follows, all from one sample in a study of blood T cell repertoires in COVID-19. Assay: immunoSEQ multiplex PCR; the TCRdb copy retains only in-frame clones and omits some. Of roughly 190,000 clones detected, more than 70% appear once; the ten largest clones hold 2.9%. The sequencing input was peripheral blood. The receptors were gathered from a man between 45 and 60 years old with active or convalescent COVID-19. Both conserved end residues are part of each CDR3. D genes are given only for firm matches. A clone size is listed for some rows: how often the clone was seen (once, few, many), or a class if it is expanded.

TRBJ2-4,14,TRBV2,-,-,CASASYKEGNIQYF,TGTGCCAGCGCCTCCTACAAGGAGGGAAACATTCAGTACTTC
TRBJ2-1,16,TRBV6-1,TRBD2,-,CASSEGMAGGNNEQFF,TGTGCCAGCAGTGAAGGGATGGCGGGGGGAAATAATGAGCAGTTCTTC
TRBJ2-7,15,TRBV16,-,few,CASSRGGGRDGEQYF,TGTGCCAGCAGCCGAGGGGGAGGGAGAGATGGCGAGCAGTACTTC
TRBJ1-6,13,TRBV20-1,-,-,CSASGGHNSPLHF,TGCAGTGCTAGTGGAGGTCATAATTCACCCCTCCACTTT
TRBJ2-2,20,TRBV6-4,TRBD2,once,CASRSGGGARTSGVTGELFF,TGTGCCAGCAGGTCAGGGGGCGGGGCTCGGACTAGCGGGGTCACCGGGGAGCTGTTTTTT
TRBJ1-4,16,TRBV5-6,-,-,CASSPQEGLTNEKLFF,TGTGCCAGCAGCCCCCAGGAGGGCCTAACTAATGAAAAACTGTTTTTT
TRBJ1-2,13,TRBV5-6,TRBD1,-,CASSVTGGHGYTF,TGTGCCAGCAGCGTTACAGGGGGCCATGGCTACACCTTC
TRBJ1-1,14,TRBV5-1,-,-,CASSFGGRDTEAFF,TGCGCCAGCAGCTTTGGAGGGAGGGACACTGAAGCTTTCTTT
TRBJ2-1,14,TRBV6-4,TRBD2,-,CASRGTSGRNEQFF,TGTGCCAGCAGAGGGACTAGCGGGAGAAATGAGCAGTTCTTC
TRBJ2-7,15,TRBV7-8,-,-,CASSSRPVGHYEQYF,TGTGCCAGCAGCTCTCGCCCCGTTGGGCACTACGAGCAGTACTTC
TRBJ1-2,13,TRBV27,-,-,CASSLGGREDYTF,TGTGCCAGCAGTTTGGGGGGGCGCGAAGACTACACCTTC
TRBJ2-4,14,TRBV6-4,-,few,CASRGALAKNIQYF,TGTGCCAGCAGGGGCGCCCTAGCCAAAAACATTCAGTACTTC
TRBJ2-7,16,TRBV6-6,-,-,CASLHLSSVRGREQYF,TGTGCCAGCCTGCATTTAAGTTCGGTCAGAGGGCGCGAGCAGTACTTC
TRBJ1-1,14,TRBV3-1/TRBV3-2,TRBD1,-,CASSLRDRNTEAFF,TGTGCCAGCAGCCTTAGGGACAGGAACACTGAAGCTTTCTTT
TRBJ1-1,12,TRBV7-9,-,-,CASSLVNTEAFF,TGTGCCAGCAGCCTTGTGAACACTGAAGCTTTCTTT
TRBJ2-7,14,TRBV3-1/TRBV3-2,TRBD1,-,CASSHPGQPYEQYF,TGTGCCAGCAGCCACCCGGGACAGCCATACGAGCAGTACTTC
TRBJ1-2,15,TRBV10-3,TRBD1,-,CAISGQGGGNYGYTF,TGTGCCATCAGTGGACAGGGTGGCGGTAACTATGGCTACACCTTC
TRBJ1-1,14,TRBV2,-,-,CASNLHGVNTEAFF,TGTGCCAGCAACCTCCACGGGGTGAACACTGAAGCTTTCTTT
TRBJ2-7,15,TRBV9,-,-,CASSVTYGVSYEQYF,TGTGCCAGCAGCGTTACTTACGGAGTCTCCTACGAGCAGTACTTC
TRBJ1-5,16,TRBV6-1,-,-,CASSEGEGVHNQPQHF,TGTGCCAGCAGTGAAGGGGAAGGGGTCCACAATCAGCCCCAGCATTTT
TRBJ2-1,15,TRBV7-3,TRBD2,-,CASSASGIPYNEQFF,TGTGCCAGCAGCGCTAGCGGGATCCCCTACAATGAGCAGTTCTTC
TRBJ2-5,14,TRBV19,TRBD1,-,CASSSRQGQETQYF,TGTGCCAGTAGTAGCCGACAGGGACAAGAGACCCAGTACTTC
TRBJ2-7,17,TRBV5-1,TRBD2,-,CASSLASGGYSLYEQYF,TGCGCCAGCAGCTTGGCTAGCGGGGGATACTCCCTGTACGAGCAGTACTTC
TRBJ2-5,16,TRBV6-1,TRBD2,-,CASSEGLAPTQETQYF,TGTGCCAGCAGTGAGGGACTAGCCCCGACCCAAGAGACCCAGTACTTC
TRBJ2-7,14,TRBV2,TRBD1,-,CASRETGASYEQYF,TGTGCCAGCAGGGAGACAGGGGCAAGCTACGAGCAGTACTTC
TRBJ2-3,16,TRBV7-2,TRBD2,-,CASSLLPGGGTDTQYF,TGTGCCAGCAGCTTGTTGCCGGGGGGTGGCACAGATACGCAGTATTTT
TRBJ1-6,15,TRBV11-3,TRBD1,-,CASSEGTGNNSPLHF,TGTGCCAGCAGCGAGGGGACAGGGAATAATTCACCCCTCCACTTT
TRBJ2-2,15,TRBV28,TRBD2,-,CASSFLGLAGGELFF,TGTGCCAGCAGTTTCCTGGGACTAGCTGGCGGGGAGCTGTTTTTT
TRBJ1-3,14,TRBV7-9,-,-,CASSLGRVGNTIYF,TGTGCCAGCAGCTTGGGCAGGGTTGGAAACACCATATATTTT
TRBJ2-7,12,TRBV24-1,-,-,CATTSQGGEQYF,TGTGCCACCACTTCACAGGGAGGGGAGCAGTACTTC
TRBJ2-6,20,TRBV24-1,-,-,CATSDFPGGTGSSGANVLTF,TGTGCCACCAGTGATTTCCCGGGGGGGACAGGGAGCTCTGGGGCCAACGTCCTGACTTTC
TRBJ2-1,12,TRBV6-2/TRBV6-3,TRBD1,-,CASSYGTGWQFF,TGTGCCAGCAGTTATGGGACAGGGTGGCAGTTCTTC
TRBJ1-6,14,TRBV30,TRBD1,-,CAWGTGSENSPLHF,TGTGCCTGGGGGACAGGTTCGGAGAATTCACCCCTCCACTTT
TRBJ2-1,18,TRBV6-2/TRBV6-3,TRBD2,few,CASSSVTSGGASYNEQFF,TGTGCCAGCAGTTCTGTGACTAGCGGGGGGGCCTCCTACAATGAGCAGTTCTTC
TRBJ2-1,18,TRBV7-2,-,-,CASSLGVAGPGSYNEQFF,TGTGCCAGCAGCTTAGGCGTCGCGGGGCCCGGCTCCTACAATGAGCAGTTCTTC
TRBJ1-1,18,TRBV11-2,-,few,CASSLDRRIGQWNTEAFF,TGTGCCAGCAGCTTAGATCGCCGGATCGGACAGTGGAACACTGAAGCTTTCTTT
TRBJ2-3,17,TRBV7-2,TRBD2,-,CASSLMGSSGSPDTQYF,TGTGCCAGCAGCTTAATGGGGTCTAGCGGGTCGCCGGATACGCAGTATTTT
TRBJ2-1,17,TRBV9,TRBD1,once,CASSVELRDRFYNEQFF,TGTGCCAGCAGCGTAGAGCTCCGGGACAGATTCTACAATGAGCAGTTCTTC
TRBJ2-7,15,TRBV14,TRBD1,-,CASSPAGTGVREQYF,TGTGCCAGCAGTCCCGCCGGGACAGGGGTGAGGGAGCAGTACTTC
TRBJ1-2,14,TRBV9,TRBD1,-,CASSVGQGAGGYTF,TGTGCCAGCAGCGTAGGACAGGGGGCCGGGGGCTACACCTTC
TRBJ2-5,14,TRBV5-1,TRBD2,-,CASGLAGIGETQYF,TGCGCCAGCGGACTAGCGGGAATAGGAGAGACCCAGTACTTC
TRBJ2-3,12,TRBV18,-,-,CASSLDTDTQYF,TGTGCCAGCTCACTAGACACAGATACGCAGTATTTT
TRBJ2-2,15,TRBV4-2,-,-,CASSQEGLPPGELFF,TGTGCCAGCAGCCAAGAGGGACTTCCCCCCGGGGAGCTGTTTTTT
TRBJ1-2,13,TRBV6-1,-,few,CASSERERRGYTF,TGTGCCAGCAGTGAAAGGGAGCGGCGGGGCTACACCTTC
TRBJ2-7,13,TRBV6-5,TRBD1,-,CASSPFDRALQYF,TGTGCCAGCAGTCCCTTCGACAGGGCCCTCCAGTACTTC
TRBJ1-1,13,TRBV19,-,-,CASIQGWGTEAFF,TGTGCCAGTATACAGGGTTGGGGCACTGAAGCTTTCTTT
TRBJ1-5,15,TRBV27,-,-,CASSLGGMANQPQHF,TGTGCCAGCAGTCTCGGGGGGATGGCAAATCAGCCCCAGCATTTT
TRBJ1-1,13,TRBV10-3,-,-,CAIGGPMNTEAFF,TGTGCCATCGGGGGCCCGATGAACACTGAAGCTTTCTTT
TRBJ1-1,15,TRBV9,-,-,CASSVEQVPNTEAFF,TGTGCCAGCAGCGTTGAACAGGTTCCGAACACTGAAGCTTTCTTT
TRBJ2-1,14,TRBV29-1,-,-,CSGSQGQVYNEQFF,TGCAGCGGATCACAGGGCCAGGTTTACAATGAGCAGTTCTTC
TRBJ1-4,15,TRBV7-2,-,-,CASSLAGETNEKLFF,TGTGCCAGCAGCTTAGCAGGGGAAACTAATGAAAAACTGTTTTTT
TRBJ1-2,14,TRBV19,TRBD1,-,CASSRGQGKDGYTF,TGTGCCAGTAGTAGGGGACAGGGGAAGGATGGCTACACCTTC
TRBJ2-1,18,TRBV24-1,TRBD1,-,CATSEGTGGLMGHNEQFF,TGTGCCACCTCGGAAGGGACAGGGGGCCTCATGGGACACAATGAGCAGTTCTTC